This T cell receptor beta chain derives from a study of shared clonotypes between healthy human individuals. As processed by the authors: Junction-only sequences without quality scores came from ImmunoSEQ, so filtering differed. Assay used: immunoSEQ multiplex PCR; TCRdb lists only in-frame clones, some missing. V and J calls plus clone size are reproduced from that table; the DNA served to infer D and trimming. This sample has more than 550,000 clones, with about 92% found just once. The sample consisted of memory CD8+ T cells from PBMCs. Subset reported: CD45RO+ cells pooled with CCR7-negative TemRA cells. This TCR was sampled from a man aged 18 to 30 in good health. Some clones in this sample may be carry-over from other donors' samples.

The CDR3 DNA reads TGTGCCAGCAGTTTAAGGGGTCCGGTGGGAGCTTATGAAAAACTGTTTTTT. Its protein is CASSLRGPVGAYEKLFF. The rearrangement links TRBV28 to TRBJ1-4; D is possibly TRBD1 (5 bases). Germline loops: CDR1 MDHEN, CDR2 SYDVKM. This CDR3 has 17 amino acids. Trimming took off 2 bases at V and 6 bases at J, with 19 bases between the two ends.